This TCR beta chain was identified during a study of blood T cells in healthy people across ages. Study conclusions and caveats: The unknown donor CMV status may have confounded expanded clonotype changes. Researchers deemed the diversity estimates from one million T cells underestimates. Getting older went along with TCR beta diversity per million T cells dropping roughly linearly. Higher diversity and more naive CD4+ cells were features of long-lived donors, compared to aged donors.

The CDR3 is 15 amino acids. Trimming took off 4 bases at V and 8 bases at J, with 17 bases between the two ends. Looked up from germline, CDR1 is SGHVS and CDR2 is FNYEAQ. With respect to this clonotype: The antigen remains undetermined.

A sample-barcoded 5' primer and a J-beta primer mix were used in a second PCR of about 6 to 12 cycles. TCRdb used MiXCR to reprocess the 5' RACE reads, holding one entry per CDR3 protein. The table shows 550,000 to 650,000 distinct CDR3 sequences, with roughly 31% occurring only once. The source is a woman older than 75 in good health. The chain recombines TRBV7-6 with TRBJ1-4, with TRBD1 as a possible D gene (5 bases). The sample consisted of blood. CDR3 sequence reads: CASSSSPGSREKLFF. In DNA form, the CDR3 reads TGTGCCAGCAGCTCAAGCCCAGGGTCCCGGGAAAAACTGTTTTTT.